This TCR beta chain is from a study of control samples from healthy donors and cancer patients. Libraries were prepared by immunoSEQ multiplex PCR; TCRdb keeps only in-frame clonotypes and omits some of them. The sample has approximately 100,000 clones, 80% to 90% seen once. Specimen: blood. This clonotype was obtained from a man aged 25-45 years in good health.

The CDR3: CASSQEGSFGFSYEQYF. Written as DNA, the CDR3 is TGCGCCAGCAGCCAAGAAGGCAGCTTCGGTTTCTCCTACGAGCAGTACTTC. The gene calls are TRBV4-1 and TRBJ2-7; D unclear. With 0 bases removed from V and 0 bases from J, the gap between germline ends came to 15 bases. The CDR3 consists of 17 residues. The germline V gene encodes CDR1 MGHRA and CDR2 YSYEKL.